Reported below is one T cell receptor (beta chain). Authors' processing steps: From reference gene primer amplification, estimates of nucleated cell counts were derived. Sequencing used immunoSEQ multiplex PCR; TCRdb keeps in-frame clones, though not all of them. D and trimming come from the DNA, and the V and J calls and clone size come from that table. The sample gives 300,000 to 350,000 clones, approximately 86% of which show up once; approximately 4.6% is in the top ten. Germline V CDR1 and CDR2: SGHRS, YFSETQ. Unmatched junction bases numbered 7, after V lost 3 bases and J lost 10 bases. The CDR3 runs 14 residues. The data stem from a study of blood T cell repertoires in COVID-19.

The TCR comes from a woman aged 35 to 49 with acute COVID-19. The chain employs TRBV5-1 and TRBJ1-1, with 12 positions matching TRBD1. Sequencing was done on a sample of PBMCs or T cells enriched from blood (not recorded which). CDR3 nucleotide sequence: TGCGCCAGCAGCTGGGGACAGGGGGCCACAATAGCTTTCTTT. This codes for CASSWGQGATIAFF. Supplemented by reference TRBV5-1 and TRBJ1-1, the full variable domain reads KAGVTQTPRYLIKTRGQQVTLSCSPISGHRSVSWYQQTPGQGLQFLFEYFSETQRNKGNFPGRFSGRQFSNSRSEMNVSTLELGDSALYLCASSWGQGATIAFFGQGTRLTVV.